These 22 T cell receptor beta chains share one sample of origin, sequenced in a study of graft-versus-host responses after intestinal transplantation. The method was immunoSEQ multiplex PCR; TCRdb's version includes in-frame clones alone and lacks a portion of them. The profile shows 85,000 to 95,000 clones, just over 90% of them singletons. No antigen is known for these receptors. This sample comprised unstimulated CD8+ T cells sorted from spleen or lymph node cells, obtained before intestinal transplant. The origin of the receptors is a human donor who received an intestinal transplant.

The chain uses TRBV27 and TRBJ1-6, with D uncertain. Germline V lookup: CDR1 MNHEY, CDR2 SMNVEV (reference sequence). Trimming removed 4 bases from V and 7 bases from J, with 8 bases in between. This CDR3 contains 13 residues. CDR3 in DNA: TGTGCCAGCAGTTCAGGTCCCAATTCACCCCTCCACTTT. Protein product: CASSSGPNSPLHF.

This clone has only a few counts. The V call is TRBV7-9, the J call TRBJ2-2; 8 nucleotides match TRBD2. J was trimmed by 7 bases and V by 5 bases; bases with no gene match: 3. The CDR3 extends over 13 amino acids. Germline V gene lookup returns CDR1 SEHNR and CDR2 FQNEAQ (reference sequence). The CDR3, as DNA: TGTGCCAGCAGCCCAAGCGGGGGCGGGGAGCTGTTTTTT. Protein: CASSPSGGGELFF.

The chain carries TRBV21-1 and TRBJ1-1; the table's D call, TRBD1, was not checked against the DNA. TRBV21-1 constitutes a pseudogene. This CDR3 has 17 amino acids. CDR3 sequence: CASSNGIGGAVNTEAFF. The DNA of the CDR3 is TGTGCCAGCAGCAATGGTATAGGGGGCGCAGTGAACACTGAAGCTTTCTTT.

The CDR3 DNA follows: TGTGCCACCAGCAGAGATGGGGTATCGCGGGACGGGGGTACGCAGTATTTT. Protein sequence: CATSRDGVSRDGGTQYF. The rearrangement joins TRBV15 to TRBJ2-3; D might be TRBD2 (6 bases). Trimming took 0 bases from V and 8 from J, leaving 21 bases between them. Germline values: CDR1 LNHNV, CDR2 YYDKDF (reference sequence). There are 17 residues in the CDR3.

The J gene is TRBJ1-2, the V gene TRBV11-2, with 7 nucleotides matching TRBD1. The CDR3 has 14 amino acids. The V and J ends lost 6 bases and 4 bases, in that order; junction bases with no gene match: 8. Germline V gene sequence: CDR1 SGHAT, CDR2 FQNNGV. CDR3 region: CASRLPGTAYGYTF. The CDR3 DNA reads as TGTGCCAGCAGACTGCCCGGGACAGCCTATGGCTACACCTTC.

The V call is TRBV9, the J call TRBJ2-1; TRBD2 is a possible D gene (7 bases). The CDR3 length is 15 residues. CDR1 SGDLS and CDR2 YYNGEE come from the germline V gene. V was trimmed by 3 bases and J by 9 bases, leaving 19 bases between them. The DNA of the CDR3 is TGTGCCAGCAGCGAGGAACAGGGAGGGGATGGTGAGCAGTTCTTC. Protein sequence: CASSEEQGGDGEQFF.

The DNA for the CDR3 is TGTGCCAGCAGCTTAGCACTAGGGCTAAACCAAGAGACCCAGTACTTC. Translation gives CASSLALGLNQETQYF. The chain links TRBV7-8 to TRBJ2-5, with D possibly being TRBD2 (5 bases). Looked up from germline, CDR1 is SGHVS and CDR2 is FQNEAQ. Trimming removed 0 bases from V and 0 bases from J, with 11 bases in between. This CDR3 has 16 amino acids.

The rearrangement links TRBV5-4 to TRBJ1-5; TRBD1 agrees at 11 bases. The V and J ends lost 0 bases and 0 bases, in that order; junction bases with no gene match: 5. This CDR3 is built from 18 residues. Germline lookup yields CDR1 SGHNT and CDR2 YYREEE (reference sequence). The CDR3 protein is CASSLEGTGGNSNQPQHF. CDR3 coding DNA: TGTGCCAGCAGCTTGGAAGGGACAGGGGGTAATAGCAATCAGCCCCAGCATTTT.

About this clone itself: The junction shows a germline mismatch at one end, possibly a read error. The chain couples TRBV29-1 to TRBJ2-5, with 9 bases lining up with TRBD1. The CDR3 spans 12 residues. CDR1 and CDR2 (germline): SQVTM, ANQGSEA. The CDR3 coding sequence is TGCAGCGTAGAAGGGACAGGGGAGACCCAGTACTTC. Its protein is CSVEGTGETQYF.

The CDR3 DNA reads TGTGCCAGCAGCGCACAGGGGAGTGTGGATGGCTACACCTTC. Protein product: CASSAQGSVDGYTF. The rearrangement uses TRBV7-9 and TRBJ1-2; 7 bases agree with TRBD1. Germline-derived CDR1 and CDR2 are SEHNR and FQNEAQ (reference sequence). CDR3 length equals 14 residues. V lost 5 bases and J lost 6; bases outside the gene matches: 9.

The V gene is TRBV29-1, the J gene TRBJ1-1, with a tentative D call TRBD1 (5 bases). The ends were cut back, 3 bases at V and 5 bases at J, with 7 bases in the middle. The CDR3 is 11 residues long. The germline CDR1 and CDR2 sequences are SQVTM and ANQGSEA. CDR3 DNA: TGCAGCGTTGACTCAGGGACTGAAGCTTTCTTT. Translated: CSVDSGTEAFF. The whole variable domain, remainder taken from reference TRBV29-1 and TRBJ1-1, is SAVISQKPSRDICQRGTSLTIQCQVDSQVTMMFWYRQQPGQSLTLIATANQGSEATYESGFVIDKFPISRPNLTFSTLTVSNMSPEDSSIYLCSVDSGTEAFFGQGTRLTVV.

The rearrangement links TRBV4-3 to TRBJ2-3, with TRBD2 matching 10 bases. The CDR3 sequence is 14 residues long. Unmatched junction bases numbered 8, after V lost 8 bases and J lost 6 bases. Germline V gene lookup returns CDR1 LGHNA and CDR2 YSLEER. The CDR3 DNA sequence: TGCGCCAGCGGCCTAGCGGGGGTCACGGATACGCAGTATTTT. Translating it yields CASGLAGVTDTQYF.

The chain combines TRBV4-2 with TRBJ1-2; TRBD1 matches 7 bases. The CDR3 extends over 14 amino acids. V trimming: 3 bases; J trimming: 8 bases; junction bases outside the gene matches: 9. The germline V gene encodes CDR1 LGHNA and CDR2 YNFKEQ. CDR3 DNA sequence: TGTGCCAGCAGCCACCCGGGACAGCTGGAGGGCTACACCTTC. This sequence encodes CASSHPGQLEGYTF.

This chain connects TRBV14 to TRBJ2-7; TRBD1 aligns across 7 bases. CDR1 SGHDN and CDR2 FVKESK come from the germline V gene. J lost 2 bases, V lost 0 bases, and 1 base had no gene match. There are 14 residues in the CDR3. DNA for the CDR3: TGTGCCAGCAGCCAAGATGGGACAGCCTACGAGCAGTACTTC. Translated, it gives CASSQDGTAYEQYF.

CDR3 region: CASSISRGSPSTDTQYF. The CDR3 coding sequence is TGTGCCAGTAGTATATCCCGGGGTAGCCCTAGCACAGATACGCAGTATTTT. This sequence joins TRBV19 and TRBJ2-3, with a weak D call TRBD2 (5 bases). With 2 bases removed from V and 0 bases from J, the gap between germline ends came to 15 bases. Per the germline V gene, CDR1 is LNHDA and CDR2 is SQIVND (reference sequence). The CDR3 has 17 residues.

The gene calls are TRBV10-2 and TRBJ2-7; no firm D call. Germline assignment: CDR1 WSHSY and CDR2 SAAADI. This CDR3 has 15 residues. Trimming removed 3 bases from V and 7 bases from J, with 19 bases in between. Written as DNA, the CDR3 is TGCGCCAGCAGTGATAATAGTGGGCCCACGTGGGAGCAGTACTTC. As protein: CASSDNSGPTWEQYF.

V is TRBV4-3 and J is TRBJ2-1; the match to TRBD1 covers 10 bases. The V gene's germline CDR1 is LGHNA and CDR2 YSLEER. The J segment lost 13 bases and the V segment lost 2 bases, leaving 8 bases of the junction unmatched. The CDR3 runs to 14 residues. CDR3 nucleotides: TGCGCCAGCAGCCAACCCGACAGGGGGCCCCAACAGTTCTTC. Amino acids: CASSQPDRGPQQFF.

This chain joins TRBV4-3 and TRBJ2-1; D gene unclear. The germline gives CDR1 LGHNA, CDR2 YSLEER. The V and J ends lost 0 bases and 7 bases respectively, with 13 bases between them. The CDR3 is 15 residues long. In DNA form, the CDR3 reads TGCGCCAGCAGCCAAGATCTCGTTCTCCGGAATGAGCAGTTCTTC. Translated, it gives CASSQDLVLRNEQFF.

The CDR3 region is CASSLFGGLTNYGYTF. CDR3 nucleotides: TGCGCCAGCAGCTTGTTCGGGGGGCTTACTAACTATGGCTACACCTTC. The chain employs TRBV5-1 and TRBJ1-2, with D possibly being TRBD1 (6 bases). CDR1 and CDR2 from the germline V gene are SGHRS and YFSETQ. The ends were cut back, 1 base at V and 0 bases at J, with 13 bases in the middle. The CDR3 extends over 16 amino acids.

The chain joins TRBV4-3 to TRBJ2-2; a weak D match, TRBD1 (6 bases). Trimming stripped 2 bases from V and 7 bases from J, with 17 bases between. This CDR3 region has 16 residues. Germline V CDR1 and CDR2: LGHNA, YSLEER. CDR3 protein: CASSQRTDPSLGELFF. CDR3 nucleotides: TGCGCCAGCAGCCAAAGGACAGATCCTTCACTCGGGGAGCTGTTTTTT.

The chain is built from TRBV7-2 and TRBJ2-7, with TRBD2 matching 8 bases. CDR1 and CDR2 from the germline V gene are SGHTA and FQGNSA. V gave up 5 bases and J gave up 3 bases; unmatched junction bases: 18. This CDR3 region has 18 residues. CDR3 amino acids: CASSLLLGSSGGIYEQYF. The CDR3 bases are TGTGCCAGCAGCCTCCTCTTAGGCAGCAGCGGGGGTATCTACGAGCAGTACTTC. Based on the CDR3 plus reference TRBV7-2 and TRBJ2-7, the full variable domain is GAGVSQSPSNKVTEKGKDVELRCDPISGHTALYWYRQSLGQGLEFLIYFQGNSAPDKSGLPSDRFSAERTGGSVSTLTIQRTQQEDSAVYLCASSLLLGSSGGIYEQYFGPGTRLTVT.

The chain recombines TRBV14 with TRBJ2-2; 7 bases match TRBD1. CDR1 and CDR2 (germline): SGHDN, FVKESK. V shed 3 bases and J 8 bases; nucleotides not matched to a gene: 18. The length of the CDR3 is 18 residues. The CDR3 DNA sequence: TGTGCCAGCAGCCACCCGGGAAGGGGGCGCGGAGGTACAGGGGAGCTGTTTTTT. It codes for CASSHPGRGRGGTGELFF.